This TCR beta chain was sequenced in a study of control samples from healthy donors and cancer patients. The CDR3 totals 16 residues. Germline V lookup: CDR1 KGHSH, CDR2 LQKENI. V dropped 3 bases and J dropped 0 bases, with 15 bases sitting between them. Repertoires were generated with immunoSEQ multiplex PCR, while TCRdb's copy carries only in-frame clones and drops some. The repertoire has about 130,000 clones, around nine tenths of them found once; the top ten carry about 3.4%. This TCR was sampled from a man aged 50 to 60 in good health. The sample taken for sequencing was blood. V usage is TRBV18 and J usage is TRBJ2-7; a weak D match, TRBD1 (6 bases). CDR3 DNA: TGTGCCAGCTCACCGACCGTTCTGACAGGCTCCTACGAGCAGTACTTC. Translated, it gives CASSPTVLTGSYEQYF.